Included here is one T cell receptor (beta chain) sequence, with context. Its target antigen remains unknown. Base qualities are not recorded, but no much larger clone differs from it by a single base. This sample is part of a study of blood T cell repertoires in COVID-19 (dated by TCRdb to about 2020). In terms of the full investigation: Samples from collaborators originated in the United States, Italy and Spain and spanned both the acute and convalescent phases of COVID-19. The material from the prospective study consisted of cDNA or gDNA derived from T cells, B-cell-depleted T cells, or PBMCs. Subjects who had been exposed to COVID-19, were actively infected with it, or had recovered from it provided the deeply sampled blood TCRbeta repertoires that made up the dataset. The repertoires were released in a freely available public database intended as a resource for research on the immune response to SARS-CoV-2. Samples were obtained from the ongoing ImmuneRACE study (first 160 participants) and from about 1,300 subjects provided by 6 global collaborators. Sample metadata almost always included a de-identified subject ID, COVID-19 status, age in years and sex. Where available, HLA class I and class II types were obtained from metadata supplied by the sample provider rather than from assay-based typing. On the study overall, not on this receptor specifically: How much clinical and demographic metadata was included differed by source and by participant, and the metadata was provided uncurated.

CDR1 and CDR2 are drawn from the germline V gene: SGHAT, FQNNGV. V loses 3 bases, J loses 5 bases, and the germline ends lie 11 bases apart. The CDR3 contains 13 residues, cysteine and phenylalanine counted. The kept DNA is CDR3 alone, 39 bases in frame from the first base. Collaborating institutions collected whole blood in K2EDTA tubes following their own protocols. For TCRbeta analysis, collaborators shipped samples as frozen whole blood, isolated PBMCs, or DNA extracted from either of those sample types. The immunoSEQ Assay, a bias-controlled multiplex PCR, was used to amplify TCRbeta CDR3 regions from genomic DNA. The study's processing was this. The number of nucleated cells in each sample was estimated from the amplification of reference gene primers within the assay. Sequence reads were collapsed and filtered to measure the absolute abundance of every unique TCRbeta CDR3 rearrangement. For each sample, productive Simpson clonality was calculated as the square root of Simpson's diversity index across productive rearrangements. The clones in this table, taken by TCRdb from immuneACCESS, are in-frame only. Not every clone is retained; where verified, under half of the shortfall comes from an unresolved V gene, and the cause of the rest is unknown. The V and J calls and clone size come from that table; D and trimming were worked out from the DNA. In all, the sample holds about 230,000 clones, and roughly 83% of those were seen once. Less than 8% of the sample is in the top ten clones.

The receptor was isolated from a woman between 45 and 65 years old with acute or convalescent COVID-19. Recombination joined TRBV11-2 with TRBJ2-7, with a weak D call of TRBD1 (5 bases match). Material: peripheral blood. The CDR3 protein sequence reads: CASSFGDSHEQYF. The nucleotides read TGTGCCAGCAGCTTCGGCGACAGTCACGAGCAGTACTTC.